Each of the 10 T cell receptor beta chains below was sequenced from the same sample in a study of beta chain features in type 1 diabetes. Since all of the isolated RNA was reverse transcribed, expressed TCRB transcripts were what got sequenced. The data were produced by immunoSEQ multiplex PCR, yet TCRdb's version contains in-frame clones alone and is incomplete. The sample yields about 250,000 clones, 13% to 15% seen once. Material for sequencing was naive CD4+ T cells from blood. These receptors came from a woman between 35 and 50 years old in good health.

J is TRBJ2-1 and V is TRBV18; TRBD2 is a possible D gene (5 bases). The germline gives CDR1 KGHSH, CDR2 LQKENI. The CDR3 runs 17 residues. Trimming took off 2 bases at V and 2 bases at J, with 16 bases between the two ends. The CDR3 coding sequence is TGTGCCAGCTCACCAGTCGTCCTAGCTCAGACCTACAATGAGCAGTTCTTC. This codes for CASSPVVLAQTYNEQFF.

This clone was seen more than once but under ten times. This chain connects TRBV19 to TRBJ2-5, with TRBD2 matching 11 bases. The J segment lost 5 bases and the V segment lost 2 bases, leaving 7 bases of the junction unmatched. This CDR3 comprises 16 residues. The germline V gene encodes CDR1 LNHDA and CDR2 SQIVND (reference sequence). CDR3 residues: CASSIRSGGAVETQYF. CDR3 in DNA: TGTGCCAGTAGTATACGTAGCGGGGGGGCGGTGGAGACCCAGTACTTC. Variable domain in full (rest from reference TRBV19 and TRBJ2-5): DGGITQSPKYLFRKEGQNVTLSCEQNLNHDAMYWYRQDPGQGLRLIYYSQIVNDFQKGDIAEGYSVSREKKESFPLTVTSAQKNPTAFYLCASSIRSGGAVETQYFGPGTRLLVL.

This clone was recorded a few times. The V and J genes are TRBV7-2 and TRBJ2-7; 12 bases agree with TRBD2. V shed 6 bases, J shed 3 bases, and the junction held 6 bases outside the gene matches. Germline V gene lookup returns CDR1 SGHTA and CDR2 FQGNSA. The CDR3 is 15 amino acids. DNA for the CDR3: TGTGCCAGCAGTCCGACTAGCGGGGGAAACTACGAGCAGTACTTC. Amino acid sequence: CASSPTSGGNYEQYF.

In nucleotides, the CDR3 is TGCGCCAGCAGGCCGCAGGCGATTGACTATGGCTACACCTTC. This encodes CASRPQAIDYGYTF. The chain carries TRBV5-1 and TRBJ1-2; no reliable D call. CDR3 length: 14 residues. Between the trimmed V and J ends, which lost 5 bases and 3 bases, there was a span of 14 bases. The germline CDR1 and CDR2 sequences are SGHRS and YFSETQ.

This chain links TRBV11-2 with TRBJ2-5, with unresolved D. Trimming took 0 bases from V and 9 from J, leaving 8 bases between them. CDR1 is SGHAT and CDR2 is FQNNGV in the germline V gene. CDR3 size: 12 residues. The CDR3 reads CASSLERSSQYF. CDR3 DNA sequence: TGTGCCAGCAGCTTAGAAAGGAGTTCCCAGTACTTC.

The chain carries TRBV6-5 and TRBJ1-1; 7 bases are a match to TRBD1. V gave up 2 bases and J gave up 1 base; unmatched junction bases: 4. The CDR3 runs 15 residues. Germline lookup yields CDR1 MNHEY and CDR2 SVGAGI. CDR3 protein: CASSYLTGANTEAFF. CDR3 sequence (DNA): TGTGCCAGCAGTTACCTTACAGGGGCGAACACTGAAGCTTTCTTT.

The gene calls are TRBV19 and TRBJ2-1; 7 positions agree with TRBD1. J gave up 2 bases and V 2 bases, and 9 bases lay outside the gene matches. The CDR3 is 17 amino acids. Germline V gene lookup returns CDR1 LNHDA and CDR2 SQIVND (reference sequence). This chain's CDR3 is CASSIQDLGTAYNEQFF. CDR3 DNA sequence: TGTGCCAGTAGTATACAAGACCTGGGGACAGCCTACAATGAGCAGTTCTTC.

The chain recombines TRBV7-2 with TRBJ1-2, with D unclear. The germline gives CDR1 SGHTA, CDR2 FQGNSA. The CDR3 has 13 amino acids. The V end lost 6 bases, the J end lost 8 bases, and 16 bases lay between the germline ends. The CDR3 region has the DNA TGTGCCAGCAGTTACGGTTCCCAGGTGGGCTACACCTTC. Translation: CASSYGSQVGYTF.

V is TRBV18 and J is TRBJ1-4; TRBD1 agrees at 10 bases. The CDR3 is 15 residues long. Per the germline V gene, CDR1 is KGHSH and CDR2 is LQKENI. Trimming cost V 2 bases and J 6 bases; bases outside gene matches: 3. CDR3 in amino acids: CASSPFGTGDEKLFF. The CDR3 DNA follows: TGTGCCAGCTCACCATTCGGGACAGGGGATGAAAAACTGTTTTTT. Complete variable domain (other parts from reference TRBV18 and TRBJ1-4): NAGVMQNPRHLVRRRGQEARLRCSPMKGHSHVYWYRQLPEEGLKFMVYLQKENIIDESGMPKERFSAEFPKEGPSILRIQQVVRGDSAAYFCASSPFGTGDEKLFFGSGTQLSVL.

The V and J genes are TRBV11-2 and TRBJ2-6; possibly TRBD2 for D (6 bases). Trimming shortened V by 6 bases and J by 4 bases, and 16 bases separated the two germline ends. CDR1 and CDR2 (germline): SGHAT, FQNNGV. The CDR3 has 16 amino acids. The CDR3 spells CASSFMAGIGANVLTF. As DNA, the CDR3 is TGTGCCAGCAGTTTCATGGCGGGGATCGGGGCCAACGTCCTGACTTTC.